The T cell receptor (beta chain) described here comes from a study of cytomegalovirus exposure and HLA in healthy donors. The overall study: In a later analysis, the roughly 120 validation repertoires were reported to have used the same platform as the roughly 670 first-cohort repertoires.

CDR3 length: 15 amino acids. Trimming cost V 2 bases and J 4 bases; bases outside gene matches: 4. The germline gives CDR1 GTSNPN, CDR2 SVGIG (reference sequence). On this clone itself: No antigen is known for it.

Broader study findings: The study designated roughly 150 TCR beta chains cytomegalovirus-associated. Most TCR sequences were rare, but some public TCRs occurred in many donors.

Data came from immunoSEQ multiplex PCR; TCRdb stores just in-frame clones and leaves some out. Counted here are approximately 46,000 clones, around nine tenths occurring once; the ten biggest clones make up 1.4%. The sequenced sample was PBMCs. This sequence was found in a man in his late teens or twenties in good health and CMV-seronegative. The chain is built from TRBV30 and TRBJ2-6; 8 bases match TRBD1. CDR3 sequence (DNA): TGTGCCTGGAGTACAGGGGGGTCGGGGGCCAACGTCCTGACTTTC. It translates to CAWSTGGSGANVLTF. The entire variable domain, with the rest obtained from reference TRBV30 and TRBJ2-6, is as follows: SQTIHQWPATLVQPVGSPLSLECTVEGTSNPNLYWYRQAAGRGLQLLFYSVGIGQISSEVPQNLSASRPQDRQFILSSKKLLLSDSGFYLCAWSTGGSGANVLTFGAGSRLTVL.